The source of this TCR beta chain is a study of cytomegalovirus exposure and HLA in healthy donors. Overall study context: Of the donors genotyped, several hundred in all, around 76% fell in the Caucasian-associated ancestry cluster.

Study-wide results and caveats: Later analysis showed most CMV-associated TCR beta chains appearing HLA-restricted. The study assumed roughly uniform donor sequencing depth for presence/absence analyses. Later analysis placed DRB1 highest and HLA-C lowest in TCR association rates, which differed by HLA locus.

The germline V gene encodes CDR1 SGHTA and CDR2 FQGNSA. The V and J ends lost 1 base and 4 bases respectively, with 13 bases between them. The CDR3 runs to 15 residues. 13 Jbeta primers and 60 Vbeta primers were used for the PCR. Produced via immunoSEQ multiplex PCR; TCRdb's table is partial and in-frame only. The table has 160,000 or so clones, around three quarters seen once. As regards this clone: Its specificity is unknown.

This chain links TRBV7-2 with TRBJ2-5; D may be TRBD2 (7 bases). The receptor comes from a man aged 40-49 years in good health and CMV-seronegative. Material for sequencing was PBMCs. The CDR3 loop reads CASSLEGGRGETQYF. CDR3 nucleotide sequence: TGTGCCAGCAGCTTAGAGGGGGGGCGCGGAGAGACCCAGTACTTC.